This T cell receptor (beta chain) derives from a study of CD8+ T cells in alopecia areata. Study conclusions and caveats: Researchers report lesional scalp, most notably alopecia totalis/universalis, outstripped normal scalp in clonality. Against the mouse data, patients shared TCRs less clearly, possibly for HLA reasons. Normal skin contains resident alphabeta T cells, and these are also sequenced in scalp samples.

This clone was counted a few times. Its antigen remains unidentified. Investigators isolated RNA and reverse transcribed it into cDNA to act as the sequencing template. Assay: immunoSEQ multiplex PCR; the TCRdb copy retains only in-frame clones and omits some. The sample holds 100,000 to 150,000 clones, around 45% seen once. The germline gives CDR1 SQVTM, CDR2 ANQGSEA. The V segment lost 7 bases and the J segment 3 bases; nucleotides outside the gene matches: 6. The CDR3 loop spans 14 amino acids. The source is a human donor with alopecia areata. Sequenced: NKG2D-low CD8+ T cells sorted from blood. The V gene is TRBV29-1, the J gene TRBJ2-2; 9 bases map to TRBD1. The CDR3 protein is CSAMDRGHTGELFF. CDR3 bases: TGCAGCGCCATGGACAGGGGCCACACCGGGGAGCTGTTTTTT.